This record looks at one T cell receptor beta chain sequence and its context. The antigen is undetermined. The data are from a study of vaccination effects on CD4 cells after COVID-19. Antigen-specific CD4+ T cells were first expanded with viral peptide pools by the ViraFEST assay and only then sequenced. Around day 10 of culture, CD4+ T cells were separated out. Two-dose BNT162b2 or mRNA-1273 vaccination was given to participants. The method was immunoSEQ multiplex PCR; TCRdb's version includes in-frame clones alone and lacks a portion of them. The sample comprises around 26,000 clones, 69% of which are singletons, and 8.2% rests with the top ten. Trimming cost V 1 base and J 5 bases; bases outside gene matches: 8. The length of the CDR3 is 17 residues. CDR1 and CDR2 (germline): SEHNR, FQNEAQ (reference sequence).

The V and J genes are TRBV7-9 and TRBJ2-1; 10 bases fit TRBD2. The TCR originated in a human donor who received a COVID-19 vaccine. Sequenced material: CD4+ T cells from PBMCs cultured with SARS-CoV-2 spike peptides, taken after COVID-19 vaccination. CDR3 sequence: CASSLGSLAGINNEQFF. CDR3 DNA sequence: TGTGCCAGCAGCTTAGGGTCACTAGCGGGAATCAACAATGAGCAGTTCTTC.